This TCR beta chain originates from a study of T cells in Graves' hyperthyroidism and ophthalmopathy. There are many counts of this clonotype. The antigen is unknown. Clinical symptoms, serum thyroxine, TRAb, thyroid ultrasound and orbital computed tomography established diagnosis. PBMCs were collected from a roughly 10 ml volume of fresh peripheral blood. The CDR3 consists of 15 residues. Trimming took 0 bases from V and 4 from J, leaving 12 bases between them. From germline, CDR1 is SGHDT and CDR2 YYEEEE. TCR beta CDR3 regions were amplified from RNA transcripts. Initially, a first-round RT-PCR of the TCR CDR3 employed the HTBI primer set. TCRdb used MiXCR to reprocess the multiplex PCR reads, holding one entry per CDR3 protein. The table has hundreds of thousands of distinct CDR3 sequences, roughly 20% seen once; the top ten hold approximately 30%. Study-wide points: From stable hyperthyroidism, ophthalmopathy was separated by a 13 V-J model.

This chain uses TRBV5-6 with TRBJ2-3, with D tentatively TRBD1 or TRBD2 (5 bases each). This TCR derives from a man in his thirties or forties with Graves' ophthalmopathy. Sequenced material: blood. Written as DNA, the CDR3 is TGTGCCAGCAGCTTGGCCCCGCGAGGGGCAGATACGCAGTATTTT. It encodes CASSLAPRGADTQYF.